This entry lists 26 T cell receptor beta chains sequenced from one sample in a study of shared clonotypes between healthy human individuals. Repertoires were generated with immunoSEQ multiplex PCR, while TCRdb's copy carries only in-frame clones and drops some. This table holds roughly 2 million clones, 85% to 95% found once. The source material was naive CD4+ T cells sorted from blood. Subset given: CD45RA+ positively selected. These receptors came from a young man in good health.

As to this clone: Other DNA sequences of this sample code for an identical CDR3. This chain connects TRBV18 to TRBJ1-5, with a weak D call TRBD1 (5 bases). The CDR3 covers 15 residues. Trimming removed 3 bases from V and 1 base from J, with 10 bases in between. CDR1 is KGHSH, CDR2 LQKENI, per germline. In nucleotides, the CDR3 is TGTGCCAGCTCACCCCCGGGGGGAAGCAATCAGCCCCAGCATTTT. Protein: CASSPPGGSNQPQHF.

The genes are TRBV7-9 and TRBJ2-5, with TRBD2 matching 10 bases. The CDR3 totals 17 residues. Trimming at V came to 3 bases and at J to 4 bases, leaving 11 bases not matched to a gene. The germline CDR1 and CDR2 sequences are SEHNR and FQNEAQ (reference sequence). DNA of the CDR3: TGTGCCAGCAGCTTGGGTCCAGCGGGGGGGCACCGAGAGACCCAGTACTTC. It is translated as CASSLGPAGGHRETQYF. Complete variable domain (other parts from reference TRBV7-9 and TRBJ2-5): DTGVSQNPRHKITKRGQNVTFRCDPISEHNRLYWYRQTLGQGPEFLTYFQNEAQLEKSRLLSDRFSAERPKGSFSTLEIQRTEQGDSAMYLCASSLGPAGGHRETQYFGPGTRLLVL.

The V and J genes are TRBV28 and TRBJ2-7; 8 positions match TRBD2. Germline CDR1 and CDR2: MDHEN and SYDVKM. Trimming cost V 2 bases and J 1 base; bases outside gene matches: 4. This CDR3 contains 15 residues. The DNA of the CDR3 is TGTGCCAGCAGTTTAGGGGTAGCGGGGTCCTACGAGCAGTACTTC. Translating it yields CASSLGVAGSYEQYF.

In the case of this clone: At one end the junction does not follow the germline gene, possibly because of a read error. V and J are TRBV11-2 and TRBJ2-2; the D is unclear. Looked up from germline, CDR1 is SGHAT and CDR2 is FQNNGV. The CDR3 has 14 amino acids. For the CDR3, the DNA is TGTGCCAGCACCTTACAACAGAACACCGGGGAGCTGTTTTTT. Encoded protein: CASTLQQNTGELFF.

This chain links TRBV6-5 with TRBJ2-7; the match to TRBD2 covers 7 bases. The CDR3 has 14 residues. Germline values: CDR1 MNHEY, CDR2 SVGAGI. Losses at the gene ends were 7 bases for V and 0 bases for J; bases not matched to a gene: 6. CDR3 protein: CASTSGGSSYEQYF. The CDR3 DNA sequence: TGTGCCAGCACCTCAGGCGGGAGCTCCTACGAGCAGTACTTC.

The gene calls are TRBV30 and TRBJ1-3; 8 bases are shared with TRBD1. Per germline, CDR1 GTSNPN and CDR2 SVGIG (reference sequence). Trimming cost V 2 bases and J 3 bases; bases outside gene matches: 6. This CDR3 is built from 15 residues. CDR3 nucleotides: TGTGCCTGGAGTATCCCAGGGGGCGGTGGAAACACCATATATTTT. Translation: CAWSIPGGGGNTIYF.

As regards this clone: The junction departs from the called germline gene at one end, perhaps through a read error. The CDR3 loop reads CATSGETGKSSYEQYF. As DNA, the CDR3 is TGTGCCACCAGCGGAGAAACAGGGAAGAGCTCCTACGAGCAGTACTTC. The V gene is TRBV15, the J gene TRBJ2-7; possible D gene TRBD1, 6 bases. This CDR3 has 16 amino acids. Per the germline V gene, CDR1 is LNHNV and CDR2 is YYDKDF (reference sequence).

This sequence joins TRBV7-8 and TRBJ1-1, with a tentative D call TRBD1 (5 bases). V lost 5 bases and J lost 7, with 11 bases in between. The CDR3 has 12 residues. The germline V gene encodes CDR1 SGHVS and CDR2 FQNEAQ. CDR3 amino acids: CASSPHRIEAFF. CDR3 in DNA: TGTGCCAGCAGCCCTCACAGGATTGAAGCTTTCTTT.

The V gene is TRBV28, the J gene TRBJ2-5; TRBD2 might be the D (7 bases). There are 16 residues in the CDR3. The germline V gene encodes CDR1 MDHEN and CDR2 SYDVKM. Trimming shortened V by 4 bases and J by 5 bases, and 20 bases separated the two germline ends. The CDR3 region has the DNA TGTGCCAGCAGTTCCCCGGGGGGCCGAACGCGCGAGACCCAGTACTTC. Residues: CASSSPGGRTRETQYF.

Only one count was recorded for this clone. The rearrangement links TRBV2 to TRBJ1-4; no definite D call. CDR1 and CDR2 (germline): SNHLY, FYNNEI. This CDR3 comprises 14 residues. Trimming removed 2 bases at V and 4 bases at J, with 8 bases between. The CDR3 loop is CASSERGFNEKLFF. CDR3 in DNA: TGTGCCAGCAGTGAACGGGGTTTTAATGAAAAACTGTTTTTT.

The chain employs TRBV10-3 and TRBJ1-5; 10 nucleotides align to TRBD1. With 6 bases clipped from V and 7 bases from J, the junction kept 6 bases outside the gene matches. The CDR3 is made up of 14 amino acids. Germline loops: CDR1 ENHRY, CDR2 SYGVKD. The CDR3 region has the DNA TGTGCCATCAGCCCGACAGGGGGCCGACAGCCCCAGCATTTT. Translated, it gives CAISPTGGRQPQHF.

The gene calls are TRBV7-2 and TRBJ1-1, with TRBD1 as a possible D gene (6 bases). Germline CDR1 SGHTA, CDR2 FQGNSA. The germline V and J ends were trimmed by 5 bases and 1 base, with 14 bases remaining between them. This CDR3 has 15 residues. Here the CDR3 reads CASSPMRTENTEAFF. CDR3 sequence (DNA): TGTGCCAGCAGCCCAATGCGGACAGAGAACACTGAAGCTTTCTTT.

The V call is TRBV2, the J call TRBJ2-7, with D hard to call. This CDR3 is 13 amino acids long. V was trimmed by 2 bases and J by 3 bases, leaving 8 bases between them. In germline, CDR1 is SNHLY, CDR2 FYNNEI. The CDR3 nucleotides read TGTGCCAGCAGTGAACAGGATATCTACGAGCAGTACTTC. This translates into CASSEQDIYEQYF.

The chain is built from TRBV5-8 and TRBJ1-2, with unresolved D. The CDR3 contains 13 residues. Germline loops: CDR1 SGHTS, CDR2 YDEGEE. V dropped 2 bases and J dropped 8 bases, with 13 bases sitting between them. This CDR3 is CASSFLAQRGYTF. The DNA of the CDR3 is TGTGCCAGCAGCTTCCTTGCCCAGCGGGGCTACACCTTC.

This clone is a singleton in its sample. This chain joins TRBV10-1 and TRBJ2-7; D possibly corresponds to TRBD1 (9 bases). CDR3 size: 16 residues. V was trimmed by 1 base and J by 1 base, leaving 14 bases between them. Germline V CDR1 and CDR2: WNHNN, SYGVQD (reference sequence). As DNA, the CDR3 is TGCGCCAGCAGTGAGTATAGCGGGACAGGGTCCTACGAGCAGTACTTC. Translation: CASSEYSGTGSYEQYF.

The rearrangement links TRBV28 to TRBJ1-1, with D maybe TRBD1 (5 bases). The CDR3 covers 12 residues. V lost 4 bases and J 10 bases, leaving 13 bases between the germline ends. CDR1 and CDR2 (germline): MDHEN, SYDVKM. CDR3 loop: CASSSGPSGAFF. Here the CDR3 DNA reads TGTGCCAGCAGTTCGGGACCGAGTGGAGCTTTCTTT. Combining the CDR3 with reference TRBV28 and TRBJ1-1 gives the whole variable domain DVKVTQSSRYLVKRTGEKVFLECVQDMDHENMFWYRQDPGLGLRLIYFSYDVKMKEKGDIPEGYSVSREKKERFSLILESASTNQTSMYLCASSSGPSGAFFGQGTRLTVV.

As for this clone: Germline and junction disagree at one end, which may indicate a read error. The rearrangement joins TRBV30 to TRBJ2-2; possibly TRBD1 for D (5 bases). CDR1 and CDR2 from the germline V gene are GTSNPN and SVGIG (reference sequence). The CDR3 runs 15 residues. The CDR3 loop reads CAWSVRRQSTGELFF. CDR3 DNA sequence: TGTGCCTGGAGTGTAAGGAGACAGTCAACCGGTGAGCTGTTTTTT.

This clone was seen only once. The chain combines TRBV7-6 with TRBJ2-2, with D uncertain. V lost 2 bases and J 1 base, leaving 11 bases between the germline ends. In germline, CDR1 is SGHVS, CDR2 FNYEAQ. CDR3 length: 16 residues. CDR3 sequence: CASSLINGENTGELFF. In DNA form, the CDR3 reads TGTGCCAGCAGCTTAATAAATGGGGAGAACACCGGGGAGCTGTTTTTT.

The chain couples TRBV18 to TRBJ1-2, with 8 bases fitting TRBD1. The CDR3 spans 15 residues. Trimming took 3 bases from V and 3 from J; bases not matched to a gene: 6. Germline loops: CDR1 KGHSH, CDR2 LQKENI. Here the CDR3 reads CASSPTGQADYGYTF. The CDR3 DNA sequence: TGTGCCAGCTCACCTACGGGACAGGCTGACTATGGCTACACCTTC.

J is TRBJ2-7 and V is TRBV4-3; D is ambiguous. The CDR3 length is 15 residues. V lost 4 bases and J lost 4, with 17 bases in between. Germline lookup yields CDR1 LGHNA and CDR2 YSLEER. In nucleotides, the CDR3 is TGCGCCAGCAGCCCGTTAACTGCCTCAAGGTACGAGCAGTACTTC. It encodes CASSPLTASRYEQYF.

About this clone: Other DNA sequences in the sample encode the same CDR3. The rearrangement joins TRBV7-2 to TRBJ2-7; the match to TRBD2 covers 8 bases. The CDR3 length is 14 residues. CDR1 and CDR2 (germline): SGHTA, FQGNSA. J gave up 3 bases and V 5 bases, and 6 bases lay outside the gene matches. CDR3 in DNA: TGTGCCAGCAGCCTAAGCGGGGGCCTCTACGAGCAGTACTTC. Its translation: CASSLSGGLYEQYF.

The CDR3 DNA follows: TGTGCCAGCAGCTCTCGGCCGGGAGGCCCCTACGAGCAGTACTTC. This codes for CASSSRPGGPYEQYF. The chain uses TRBV7-6 and TRBJ2-7, with 7 bases aligning to TRBD2. From germline, CDR1 is SGHVS and CDR2 FNYEAQ. The V segment lost 4 bases and the J segment 2 bases; nucleotides outside the gene matches: 8. The length of the CDR3 is 15 residues.

The chain joins TRBV5-1 to TRBJ1-1, with unresolved D. Germline V gives CDR1 SGHRS, CDR2 YFSETQ. Trimming shortened V by 2 bases and J by 1 base, and 9 bases separated the two germline ends. The length of the CDR3 is 14 residues. The CDR3 nucleotides are TGCGCCAGCAGCTTCGCAGCCTCGAACACTGAAGCTTTCTTT. Encoded protein: CASSFAASNTEAFF.

CDR3 sequence (DNA): TGCGCCAGCAGCCAAGGTTTACGGGGAGATCAGCCCCAGCATTTT. Translating it yields CASSQGLRGDQPQHF. J is TRBJ1-5 and V is TRBV4-1; D not certain. Trimming took off 1 base at V and 5 bases at J, with 12 bases between the two ends. The CDR3 totals 15 residues. Germline values: CDR1 MGHRA, CDR2 YSYEKL.

J is TRBJ1-1 and V is TRBV10-1, with D unclear. The V gene lost 7 bases and the J gene lost 1 base, with 10 bases spanning the gap. This CDR3 has 13 amino acids. The germline gives CDR1 WNHNN, CDR2 SYGVQD (reference sequence). CDR3 bases: TGCGCCAGCACTCTAAACGGGAACACTGAAGCTTTCTTT. It translates to CASTLNGNTEAFF.

The table lists this clone with a count of one. The CDR3 sequence: CSVKDSINQPQHF. The CDR3 coding sequence is TGCAGCGTTAAGGACAGCATAAATCAGCCCCAGCATTTT. The genes are TRBV29-1 and TRBJ1-5, with a weak D call TRBD1 (6 bases). This CDR3 has 13 residues. Germline CDR1 reads SQVTM; CDR2 reads ANQGSEA. Trimming pared 5 bases from V and 4 bases from J, leaving 12 bases between. Looking up the rest from reference TRBV29-1 and TRBJ1-5 gives the full variable domain: SAVISQKPSRDICQRGTSLTIQCQVDSQVTMMFWYRQQPGQSLTLIATANQGSEATYESGFVIDKFPISRPNLTFSTLTVSNMSPEDSSIYLCSVKDSINQPQHFGDGTRLSIL.